This TCR beta chain appears in the sequencing data of a study of regulatory T cells in long-lasting Graves disease. Indicated time point: newly diagnosed GD, antithyroid drugs for less than 3 months. Extracted RNA from PBMCs served as the source of the TCR library. Looked up from germline, CDR1 is MNHEY and CDR2 is SMNVEV (reference sequence). The germline V and J ends were trimmed by 6 bases and 12 bases, with 15 bases remaining between them. The CDR3 is 12 residues long. Sequencing libraries for TCR beta were prepared with iRepertoire HTBI primers and Arm-PCR of CDR3 regions. Each CDR3 protein gets one entry after TCRdb re-called the multiplex PCR reads with MiXCR. The data hold about 530,000 distinct CDR3 sequences, with about 16% observed a single time. The same specimen was also included in a second study, on T cells in Graves' hyperthyroidism and ophthalmopathy.

The origin of this receptor is a middle-aged woman with Graves disease. The sequencing here drew on peripheral blood mononuclear cells (PBMCs), taken at new diagnosis, from a patient treated with antithyroid drugs. J is TRBJ2-1 and V is TRBV27; possible D gene TRBD1, 6 bases. Here the CDR3 reads CASRTQGLRQFF. CDR3 in DNA: TGTGCCAGCAGGACTCAGGGGTTAAGGCAGTTCTTC.